The 16 T cell receptor beta chains given below trace back to one sample, sequenced in a study of OX40 agonist ivuxolimab in advanced cancers. Profiled with immunoSEQ multiplex PCR; TCRdb holds only in-frame clones, not every one. The sample carries under 60,000 clones, over 80% recorded once. Sequencing was performed on CD4+ or CD8+ T cells sorted from blood, taken in a trial of the OX40 agonist ivuxolimab. These receptors were taken from an adult with an advanced solid tumor such as melanoma, head and neck, liver or kidney cancer.

This chain uses TRBV6-5 with TRBJ2-7; the D gene is possibly TRBD2 (5 bases). The germline CDR1 and CDR2 sequences are MNHEY and SVGAGI. This CDR3 region has 12 residues. Deletions cut 6 bases from V and 6 bases from J, with 12 bases between. The CDR3 DNA reads as TGTGCCAGCAGCTTGACTAATTCCGAGCAGTACTTC. Its protein product is CASSLTNSEQYF.

This clone came up once. The V and J genes are TRBV4-1 and TRBJ1-3; TRBD1 matches 7 bases. The CDR3 has 17 amino acids. The germline CDR1 and CDR2 sequences are MGHRA and YSYEKL. The V and J ends lost 0 bases and 4 bases, in that order; junction bases with no gene match: 9. Here the CDR3 reads CASSQERYRGQGNTIYF. CDR3 coding DNA: TGCGCCAGCAGCCAAGAAAGATACAGGGGTCAAGGAAACACCATATATTTT.

The genes are TRBV30 and TRBJ1-2; D is possibly TRBD1 (5 bases). Trimming took off 2 bases at V and 6 bases at J, with 19 bases between the two ends. The CDR3 loop spans 15 amino acids. Germline V gene data show CDR1 as GTSNPN and CDR2 as SVGIG (reference sequence). The CDR3 DNA reads TGTGCCTGGAGTAGGGGAACTGGTGAATGGGATGGCTACACCTTC. Encoded protein: CAWSRGTGEWDGYTF.

In this sample, this clone turned up once. The CDR3: CAAGGTSGNWGPDTQYF. As DNA, the CDR3 is TGCGCCGCCGGCGGGACTAGCGGGAACTGGGGTCCAGATACGCAGTATTTT. The V gene is TRBV10-2, the J gene TRBJ2-3, with 13 bases fitting TRBD2. The CDR3 extends over 17 amino acids. In germline, CDR1 is WSHSY, CDR2 SAAADI. With 11 bases clipped from V and 4 bases from J, the junction kept 15 bases outside the gene matches.

V gene TRBV6-4 combines with J gene TRBJ1-6; tentatively, D is TRBD1 (5 bases). V lost 2 bases and J lost 10, with 9 bases in between. Germline assignment: CDR1 MRHNA and CDR2 SNTAGT. This CDR3 has 13 amino acids. The CDR3 reads CASSDVEGSPLHF. CDR3 sequence (DNA): TGTGCCAGCAGTGACGTCGAGGGGTCACCCCTCCACTTT.

This clone was detected only a few times. The chain recombines TRBV9 with TRBJ2-3; 9 nucleotides agree with TRBD1. The germline CDR1 and CDR2 sequences are SGDLS and YYNGEE. The length of the CDR3 is 17 residues. V shed 0 bases, J shed 0 bases, and the junction held 5 bases outside the gene matches. CDR3 DNA: TGTGCCAGCAGCGTAGTAGGGGGGACAGGGAGCACAGATACGCAGTATTTT. Translating gives CASSVVGGTGSTDTQYF.

The rearrangement joins TRBV7-6 to TRBJ1-4; TRBD1 is a possible D gene (5 bases). The germline CDR1 and CDR2 sequences are SGHVS and FNYEAQ. V gave up 0 bases and J gave up 15 bases, with 17 bases separating them. CDR3 length: 14 amino acids. CDR3: CASSLAPGPRKMFF. DNA of the CDR3: TGTGCCAGCAGCTTAGCCCCGGGGCCCCGCAAGATGTTTTTT.

The chain links TRBV5-1 to TRBJ1-1, with D hard to call. In germline, CDR1 is SGHRS, CDR2 YFSETQ. V was clipped by 1 base and J by 1 base, with 5 bases between them. The CDR3 spans 13 residues. The CDR3 is CASSLTGNTEAFF. The CDR3 nucleotides read TGCGCCAGCAGCTTGACGGGGAACACTGAAGCTTTCTTT.

This chain uses TRBV12-5 with TRBJ2-1, with 7 bases matching TRBD1. Germline CDR1 reads LGHNT; CDR2 reads FRNRAP. The CDR3 spans 14 residues. V lost 3 bases to trimming and J lost 7 bases; unmatched junction nucleotides: 6. CDR3 nucleotides: TGTGCTAGTGGTTTAACAGGGGATGTGAATGAGCAGTTCTTC. Translating gives CASGLTGDVNEQFF.

The gene calls are TRBV2 and TRBJ1-4; 7 bases are a match to TRBD1. V lost 4 bases, J lost 2 bases, and 10 bases stayed unmatched. The germline gives CDR1 SNHLY, CDR2 FYNNEI. This CDR3 spans 17 amino acids. CDR3 coding DNA: TGTGCCAGCAGTGTTGACAGGGTCTCTACGACTAATGAAAAACTGTTTTTT. Its protein product is CASSVDRVSTTNEKLFF.

This clone has just one count. The chain is built from TRBV5-1 and TRBJ2-3; 8 nucleotides match TRBD2. CDR1 and CDR2 (germline): SGHRS, YFSETQ. This CDR3 has 15 amino acids. The trim removed 10 bases at V and 2 bases at J, leaving 12 bases unmatched. CDR3 DNA sequence: TGCGCCGACCGGGAGGGTGCGGGGGCCACAGATACGCAGTATTTT. It specifies CADREGAGATDTQYF.

This clone came up a few times. The chain recombines TRBV19 with TRBJ2-3, with TRBD1 as a possible D gene (6 bases). Trimming removed 1 base at V and 0 bases at J, with 20 bases between. There are 19 residues in the CDR3. Germline V gives CDR1 LNHDA, CDR2 SQIVND (reference sequence). CDR3 loop: CASSIGVYLTGPSTDTQYF. CDR3 bases: TGTGCCAGTAGTATAGGGGTATACTTGACAGGCCCTAGCACAGATACGCAGTATTTT.

As DNA, the CDR3 is TGTGCCAGCAGCCTTATGCCCCGGGACAGGGGTTCCGGGGAGCTGTTTTTT. Translating it yields CASSLMPRDRGSGELFF. The V and J genes are TRBV7-6 and TRBJ2-2; TRBD1 matches 10 bases. In germline, CDR1 is SGHVS, CDR2 FNYEAQ. The CDR3 has 17 residues. V was clipped by 5 bases and J by 6 bases; unmatched bases: 12.

This clone was seen just once. The chain is built from TRBV28 and TRBJ1-4, with D perhaps TRBD1 (5 bases). This CDR3 is 13 amino acids long. V was cut by 3 bases and J by 9 bases, with 11 bases left in between. CDR1 is MDHEN, CDR2 SYDVKM, per germline. The CDR3 here is CASSLGQGKKLFF. The DNA of the CDR3 is TGTGCCAGCAGTTTGGGTCAGGGTAAAAAACTGTTTTTT.

The chain combines TRBV7-2 with TRBJ2-7; TRBD1 agrees at 8 bases. Germline CDR1 SGHTA, CDR2 FQGNSA. CDR3 length: 15 residues. The V segment lost 5 bases and the J segment 0 bases; nucleotides outside the gene matches: 6. CDR3 sequence (DNA): TGTGCCAGCAGCCACCAGGGGGCTTACTCCTACGAGCAGTACTTC. Protein product: CASSHQGAYSYEQYF.

The chain combines TRBV6-1 with TRBJ2-2, with D perhaps matching TRBD1 (5 bases). The germline V gene encodes CDR1 MNHNS and CDR2 SASEGT. V was shortened by 6 bases and J by 4 bases, with 12 bases between the two germline ends. This CDR3 comprises 14 residues. The CDR3 reads CASSPDRFTGELFF. The CDR3 coding sequence is TGTGCCAGCAGCCCAGACAGATTCACCGGGGAGCTGTTTTTT.